This TCR beta chain was observed in a study of blood T cell repertoires in COVID-19. About the research overall: PBMCs, B-cell-depleted T cells, or T cells provided the cDNA or gDNA that made up the material.

In the original processing: Amplification from reference gene primers served as the basis for estimated nucleated cell counts. This table comes from immunoSEQ multiplex PCR, and its TCRdb copy is limited to in-frame clones, with some not included. V and J calls and clone size are given by that table; D and trimming were obtained from the DNA. Found here are about 200,000 clones, 85% to 90% of them singletons; the top ten hold over 2.5%. Trimming removed 1 base at V and 8 bases at J, with 17 bases between. Germline V CDR1 and CDR2: SGHTA, FQGNSA. This CDR3 is 15 amino acids long. This chain joins TRBV7-2 and TRBJ1-2, with TRBD1 as a possible D gene (5 bases). The receptor comes from a man aged 55 to 70 with acute or convalescent COVID-19. Sequencing was performed on peripheral blood. This CDR3 reads CASSLVVGQGTGYTF. In nucleotides, the CDR3 is TGTGCCAGCAGCTTAGTAGTGGGGCAGGGTACAGGCTACACCTTC. Looking up the rest from reference TRBV7-2 and TRBJ1-2 gives the full variable domain: GAGVSQSPSNKVTEKGKDVELRCDPISGHTALYWYRQSLGQGLEFLIYFQGNSAPDKSGLPSDRFSAERTGGSVSTLTIQRTQQEDSAVYLCASSLVVGQGTGYTFGSGTRLTVV.